Below are 10 T cell receptor beta chains sequenced from a single sample in a study of T cell repertoires in cytomegalovirus infection. Their antigen targets remain unknown. MiXCR was run by TCRdb on the reads, yielding one entry per CDR3 protein. The repertoire holds more than 90,000 distinct CDR3 sequences, with around a tenth as singletons. Material for sequencing was PBMCs, sequenced either directly or after in vitro stimulation (not recorded which). The receptor set was obtained from a human donor in good health (CMV status not recorded). Some clones in this sample may be carry-over from other donors' samples.

This clonotype was seen at least ten times. This chain uses TRBV7-2 with TRBJ2-5; TRBD2 aligns across 11 bases. The CDR3 is 16 amino acids. Germline-derived CDR1 and CDR2 are SGHTA and FQGNSA. The V segment lost 4 bases and the J segment 4 bases; nucleotides outside the gene matches: 8. The CDR3 protein is CASSYRLAGRGETQYF. CDR3 nucleotide sequence: TGTGCCAGCAGCTATCGACTAGCGGGGCGGGGAGAGACCCAGTACTTC.

This clonotype has just a few counts. The CDR3 sequence: CAWSVRVGTTSTYNEQFF. As DNA, the CDR3 is TGTGCCTGGAGTGTTAGAGTCGGGACTACCTCGACCTACAATGAGCAGTTCTTC. This rearrangement joins TRBV30 to TRBJ2-1; TRBD2 matches at 7 bases. This CDR3 spans 18 amino acids. V lost 0 bases to trimming and J lost 2 bases; unmatched junction nucleotides: 13. The germline V gene has CDR1 GTSNPN and CDR2 SVGIG (reference sequence).

The chain joins TRBV9 to TRBJ1-1; D unclear. Germline CDR1 and CDR2: SGDLS and YYNGEE. The CDR3 has 15 residues. Trimming stripped 0 bases from V and 11 bases from J, with 20 bases between. This CDR3 reads CASSVATQPPGEAFF. In DNA, the CDR3 is TGTGCCAGCAGCGTAGCAACGCAGCCCCCTGGGGAGGCTTTCTTT.

The V gene is TRBV7-2, the J gene TRBJ2-7; D unclear. This CDR3 region has 12 residues. V was clipped by 5 bases and J by 7 bases, with 12 bases between them. CDR1 is SGHTA, CDR2 FQGNSA, per germline. In nucleotides, the CDR3 is TGTGCCAGCAGCCTCGACCGTCGGGAGCAGTACTTC. Amino acids: CASSLDRREQYF.

V usage is TRBV20-1 and J usage is TRBJ2-5, with 13 bases aligning to TRBD2. Trimming took 2 bases from V and 5 from J; bases not matched to a gene: 5. The CDR3 spans 15 residues. CDR1 and CDR2 from the germline V gene are DFQATT and SNEGSKA (reference sequence). CDR3 in DNA: TGCAGTGCTAGACGGACTAGCGGGAGTGGTGAGACCCAGTACTTC. It translates to CSARRTSGSGETQYF.

The V and J genes are TRBV7-3 and TRBJ2-2; 10 nucleotides match TRBD1. V was pared by 5 bases and J by 7 bases, with 7 bases of the junction left unmatched. This CDR3 has 15 amino acids. Germline V gene lookup returns CDR1 SGHTA and CDR2 FQGTGA. The CDR3 DNA reads TGTGCCAGCAGCCGTGACAGGGGGCAAGGCGGGGAGCTGTTTTTT. Protein sequence: CASSRDRGQGGELFF.

This clonotype was detected ten times or more. This chain uses TRBV11-1 with TRBJ2-7; TRBD1 aligns across 7 bases. V lost 6 bases to trimming and J lost 2 bases; unmatched junction nucleotides: 7. The CDR3 contains 14 residues. Germline V gene lookup returns CDR1 SGHAT and CDR2 FQDESV (reference sequence). CDR3 bases: TGTGCCAGCAGTAACCGGGACAGAGCCTACGAGCAGTACTTC. Translated, it gives CASSNRDRAYEQYF.

This clonotype showed up just a few times. The rearrangement uses TRBV15 and TRBJ1-1, with TRBD1 as a possible D gene (5 bases). Germline V gives CDR1 LNHNV, CDR2 YYDKDF (reference sequence). The germline V and J ends were trimmed by 8 bases and 1 base, with 11 bases remaining between them. The CDR3 spans 13 residues. The CDR3 DNA is TGTGCCACCGGGAAGGGGCCGAACACTGAAGCTTTCTTT. Translation: CATGKGPNTEAFF. The full variable domain, its missing parts supplied by reference TRBV15 and TRBJ1-1, is DAMVIQNPRYQVTQFGKPVTLSCSQTLNHNVMYWYQQKSSQAPKLLFHYYDKDFNNEADTPDNFQSRRPNTSFCFLDIRSPGLGDTAMYLCATGKGPNTEAFFGQGTRLTVV.

There are many counts of this clonotype. V is TRBV27 and J is TRBJ2-3; 10 bases map to TRBD2. The trim removed 6 bases at V and 0 bases at J, leaving 3 bases unmatched. The length of the CDR3 is 15 residues. CDR1 MNHEY and CDR2 SMNVEV come from the germline V gene (reference sequence). The CDR3 loop reads CASSSTSGSTDTQYF. The CDR3 region has the DNA TGTGCCAGCAGCTCGACTAGCGGGAGCACAGATACGCAGTATTTT.

This clonotype was seen only once. A read error may explain this, as a much larger clone is one base away. The CDR3 is CASSSTQVWPNEQFF. CDR3 DNA sequence: TGTGCCAGCAGTTCCACGCAGGTTTGGCCCAATGAGCAGTTCTTC. This chain links TRBV6-2 or TRBV6-3 with TRBJ2-1, with D uncertain. This CDR3 spans 15 amino acids. Germline loops: CDR1 MNHEY, CDR2 SVGEGT. V was pared by 4 bases and J by 6 bases, with 16 bases between.